A single sample gave rise to the 13 T cell receptor beta chains below, sequenced in a study of read filtering for tumor transcriptome and immune sequencing (dated by TCRdb to the early 2020s). Sequenced on an Illumina HiSeq 4000. The Immunoverse kit was used to build TCR libraries from around 420 ng RNA, with molecular barcoded adaptors covering alpha/delta and beta/gamma chains. TCRdb reanalyzed the raw reads on its own, using fastp at Q25 for trimming and MiXCR for clone calling, and kept in-frame beta chains. Each entry is one CDR3 protein sequence, shown with its most common DNA and genes. This sample holds roughly 49,000 distinct CDR3 sequences; less than 20% were observed only once. The ten largest make up less than 45% of the sample. The sample taken for sequencing was a population of CD138-negative cells sorted from bone marrow. This specimen's cell subset or site label, per the study, means: bone marrow mononuclear cells depleted of CD138+ plasma/myeloma cells by negative magnetic selection. The receptors originated from a donor over 35 with multiple myeloma.

This clonotype was counted many times. Mismatch with germline at one junction end may stem from a read error. This rearrangement joins TRBV11-3 to TRBJ2-3; maybe TRBD2 (6 bases). This CDR3 spans 15 amino acids. Germline V gives CDR1 SGHNT, CDR2 YENEEA. The CDR3 sequence is CASSLSGRGTYTQYF. The CDR3 bases are TGTGCCAGCAGCTTATCCGGGCGGGGCACATATACGCAGTATTTT.

This clonotype was counted ten times or more. J is TRBJ2-7 and V is TRBV6-5; 12 bases agree with TRBD1. The CDR3 runs to 16 residues. V dropped 0 bases and J dropped 7; count of bases not matched to a gene: 7. CDR1 is MNHEY, CDR2 SVGAGI, per germline. As DNA, the CDR3 is TGTGCCAGCAGTTACTCTACCGGGACAGGGGGCGAAGAGCAGTACTTC. Its translation: CASSYSTGTGGEEQYF.

This clonotype was found many times. V usage is TRBV5-4 and J usage is TRBJ2-2; D is uncertain. With 2 bases removed from V and 3 bases from J, the gap between germline ends came to 5 bases. CDR1 and CDR2 (germline): SGHNT, YYREEE (reference sequence). This CDR3 spans 13 amino acids. The CDR3 nucleotides are TGTGCCAGCAGCTTTGTAGACACCGGGGAGCTGTTTTTT. This codes for CASSFVDTGELFF.

To note about this clonotype: This may come from a read error, since a much larger clone is one base off. This chain connects TRBV20-1 to TRBJ2-1; D remains ambiguous. The germline gives CDR1 DFQATT, CDR2 SNEGSKA (reference sequence). Trimming shortened V by 5 bases and J by 7 bases, and 12 bases separated the two germline ends. There are 12 residues in the CDR3. CDR3 in amino acids: CSARALANEQFF. The CDR3 bases are TGCAGTGCTCGCGCTTTAGCAAATGAGCAGTTCTTC.

This clonotype was counted at least ten times. The chain links TRBV7-9 to TRBJ1-1, with a tentative D call TRBD1 (5 bases). CDR1 and CDR2 from the germline V gene are SEHNR and FQNEAQ (reference sequence). Trimming left V 4 bases short and J 6 bases short, with 9 bases between. The CDR3 extends over 12 amino acids. CDR3 in DNA: TGTGCCAGCAGCTCAACGGGGCCTGAAGCTTTCTTT. Its translation is CASSSTGPEAFF.

This clonotype has a count of ten or more. The rearrangement joins TRBV20-1 to TRBJ2-5, with a possible D match to TRBD2 (5 bases). The germline V gene encodes CDR1 DFQATT and CDR2 SNEGSKA (reference sequence). The CDR3 extends over 16 amino acids. Trimming stripped 0 bases from V and 4 bases from J, with 18 bases between. The CDR3 reads CSAREKGPAGRETQYF. CDR3 in DNA: TGCAGTGCTAGAGAAAAGGGCCCGGCGGGCCGAGAGACCCAGTACTTC.

V is TRBV29-1 and J is TRBJ2-1; 11 nucleotides line up with TRBD2. The CDR3 length is 13 residues. V dropped 4 bases and J dropped 7; count of bases not matched to a gene: 3. Per germline, CDR1 SQVTM and CDR2 ANQGSEA. The CDR3 reads CSVVTSGRNEQFF. For the CDR3, the DNA is TGCAGCGTTGTTACTAGCGGGAGAAATGAGCAGTTCTTC.

Notes on this clonotype: A much larger clonotype is one base distant, so this may be a read error. The chain carries TRBV7-8 and TRBJ1-4; a weak D match, TRBD1 (6 bases). The CDR3 is 15 residues long. CDR1 is SGHVS, CDR2 FQNEAQ, per germline. The CDR3 is CASSLGGEGGDTPYF. Written as DNA, the CDR3 is TGTGCCAGCAGCTTAGGAGGGGAGGGGGGAGATACGCCGTATTTT.

This clonotype was seen at least ten times. This sequence joins TRBV12-3 or TRBV12-4 and TRBJ1-6; 7 bases are shared with TRBD1. CDR3 length equals 14 residues. Germline trimming cut 6 bases from V and 6 bases from J; bases unmatched to any gene: 5. Written as DNA, the CDR3 is TGTGCCAGCAGCCTGGGACAGCCTAATTCACCCCTCCACTTT. It specifies CASSLGQPNSPLHF.

This clonotype occurred many times. V is TRBV2 and J is TRBJ2-2, with 7 nucleotides matching TRBD2. V lost 9 bases and J lost 5; bases outside the gene matches: 18. Germline V gene data show CDR1 as SNHLY and CDR2 as FYNNEI. There are 17 residues in the CDR3. The CDR3 region is CASSGDYRRTGTGELFF. CDR3 coding DNA: TGTGCCAGTTCGGGGGACTACAGGAGGACCGGGACCGGGGAGCTGTTTTTT.

Details on this clonotype: A far larger clone is one base from this, pointing to a likely read error. V and J are TRBV3-1 and TRBJ1-4, with no clear D. Germline V gives CDR1 LGHDT, CDR2 YNNKEL (reference sequence). The CDR3 is made up of 16 amino acids. The CDR3 nucleotides read TGTGCCAGCAGCCTCAGGACTAGCGGGAGCACAGATACGCACTATTTT. This translates into CASSLRTSGSTDTHYF.

This clonotype was observed at least ten times. The chain combines TRBV2 with TRBJ2-1, with unresolved D. The V and J ends lost 4 bases and 6 bases respectively, with 4 bases between them. The germline gives CDR1 SNHLY, CDR2 FYNNEI. The CDR3 loop spans 11 amino acids. The CDR3 DNA reads TGTGCCAGCAGTGTGGGCAATGAGCAGTTCTTC. Protein sequence: CASSVGNEQFF. Full variable domain (missing parts from reference TRBV2 and TRBJ2-1): EPEVTQTPSHQVTQMGQEVILRCVPISNHLYFYWYRQILGQKVEFLVSFYNNEISEKSEIFDDQFSVERPDGSNFTLKIRSTKLEDSAMYFCASSVGNEQFFGPGTRLTVL.

This clonotype was detected only a few times. The chain's CDR3 is CASSPDRGRETQYF. CDR3 in DNA: TGTGCCAGCTCACCGGACAGGGGCCGCGAGACCCAGTACTTC. The V gene is TRBV18, the J gene TRBJ2-5, with 9 bases identical to TRBD1. J was trimmed by 5 bases and V by 3 bases; bases with no gene match: 4. The CDR3 is 14 residues long. CDR1 and CDR2 from the germline V gene are KGHSH and LQKENI.